The sequence of this T cell receptor beta chain was determined in a study of OX40 agonist ivuxolimab in advanced cancers. Study-level background: The treatment was a fully human IgG2 OX40 agonist, ivuxolimab. Regarding the study as a whole: Researchers report that CD8+ T cells had, on average, more expanded clones than CD4+.

Any history of autoimmune disease or systemic immunosuppression disqualified patients. Blood got drawn at baseline, again on cycle 4 day 1, and then on cycle 7 day 1. The CDR3 is 14 residues long. The germline V gene has CDR1 SNHLY and CDR2 FYNNEI. V was shortened by 4 bases and J by 4 bases, with 13 bases between the two germline ends. With regard to this clone: The antigen remains undetermined.

Clones were sequenced by immunoSEQ multiplex PCR, and TCRdb holds only the in-frame ones, with some missing. The sample shows about 50,000 clones, about four fifths of them seen only once. The chain links TRBV2 to TRBJ2-5; a weak D match, TRBD2 (5 bases). The clonotype was recovered from an adult with an advanced solid tumor such as melanoma, head and neck, liver or kidney cancer. Sequences were derived from CD4+ or CD8+ T cells sorted from blood, sampled in a trial of the OX40 agonist ivuxolimab. In DNA, the CDR3 is TGTGCCAGCAGTGGGACTCCTAGACGAGAGACCCAGTACTTC. It specifies CASSGTPRRETQYF.